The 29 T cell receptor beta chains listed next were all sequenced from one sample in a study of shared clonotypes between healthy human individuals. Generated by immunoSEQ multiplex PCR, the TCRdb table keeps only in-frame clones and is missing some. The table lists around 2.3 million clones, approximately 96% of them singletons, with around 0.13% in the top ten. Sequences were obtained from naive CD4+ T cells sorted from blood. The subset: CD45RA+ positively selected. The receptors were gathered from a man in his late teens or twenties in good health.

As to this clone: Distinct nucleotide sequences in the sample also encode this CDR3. The CDR3 DNA is TGTGCCAGCAGCTTGCAGGGTGAGACCCAGTACTTC. Translating it yields CASSLQGETQYF. The V and J genes are TRBV5-4 and TRBJ2-5; TRBD1 is a possible D gene (5 bases). The ends were cut back, 1 base at V and 5 bases at J, with 6 bases in the middle. This CDR3 is built from 12 residues. Per germline, CDR1 SGHNT and CDR2 YYREEE (reference sequence).

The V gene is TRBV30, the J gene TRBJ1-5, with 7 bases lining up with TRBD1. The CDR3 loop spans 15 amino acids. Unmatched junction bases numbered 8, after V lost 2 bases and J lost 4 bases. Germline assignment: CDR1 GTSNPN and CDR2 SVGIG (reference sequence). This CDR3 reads CAWSHPTTGNQPQHF. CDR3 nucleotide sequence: TGTGCCTGGAGTCACCCTACGACAGGGAATCAGCCCCAGCATTTT. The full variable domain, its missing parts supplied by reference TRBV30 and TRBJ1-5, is SQTIHQWPATLVQPVGSPLSLECTVEGTSNPNLYWYRQAAGRGLQLLFYSVGIGQISSEVPQNLSASRPQDRQFILSSKKLLLSDSGFYLCAWSHPTTGNQPQHFGDGTRLSIL.

As DNA, the CDR3 is TGTGCCAGCAGCAAATTGGATTGGGAGACCCAGTACTTC. This gives the protein CASSKLDWETQYF. The V call is TRBV21-1, the J call TRBJ2-5. TRBV21-1 is a listed pseudogene. This CDR3 spans 13 amino acids.

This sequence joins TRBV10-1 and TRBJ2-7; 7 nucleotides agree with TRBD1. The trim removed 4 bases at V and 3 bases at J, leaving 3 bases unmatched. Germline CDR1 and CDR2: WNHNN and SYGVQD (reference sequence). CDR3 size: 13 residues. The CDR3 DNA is TGCGCCAGCAGTGGACAGGGTCTCTACGAGCAGTACTTC. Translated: CASSGQGLYEQYF.

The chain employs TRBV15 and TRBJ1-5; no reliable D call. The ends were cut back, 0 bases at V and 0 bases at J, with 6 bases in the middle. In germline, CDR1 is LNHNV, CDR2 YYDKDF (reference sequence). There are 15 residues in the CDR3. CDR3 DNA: TGTGCCACCAGCAGAGATATAGATAGCAATCAGCCCCAGCATTTT. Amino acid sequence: CATSRDIDSNQPQHF.

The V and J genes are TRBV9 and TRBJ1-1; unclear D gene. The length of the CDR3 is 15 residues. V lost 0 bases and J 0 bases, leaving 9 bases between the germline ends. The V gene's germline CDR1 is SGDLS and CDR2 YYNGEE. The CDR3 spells CASSVEQLMNTEAFF. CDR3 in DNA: TGTGCCAGCAGCGTAGAACAGCTTATGAACACTGAAGCTTTCTTT. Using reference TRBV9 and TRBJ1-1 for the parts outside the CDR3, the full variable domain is DSGVTQTPKHLITATGQRVTLRCSPRSGDLSVYWYQQSLDQGLQFLIQYYNGEERAKGNILERFSAQQFPDLHSELNLSSLELGDSALYFCASSVEQLMNTEAFFGQGTRLTVV.

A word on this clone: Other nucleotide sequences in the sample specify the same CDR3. CDR3 amino acids: CAWSVTGGYEQYF. The CDR3 DNA sequence: TGTGCCTGGAGTGTAACCGGGGGCTACGAGCAGTACTTC. The gene calls are TRBV30 and TRBJ2-7; D perhaps matches TRBD2 (6 bases). Trimming removed 0 bases at V and 3 bases at J, with 9 bases between. The CDR3 is 13 residues long. Germline CDR1 reads GTSNPN; CDR2 reads SVGIG (reference sequence).

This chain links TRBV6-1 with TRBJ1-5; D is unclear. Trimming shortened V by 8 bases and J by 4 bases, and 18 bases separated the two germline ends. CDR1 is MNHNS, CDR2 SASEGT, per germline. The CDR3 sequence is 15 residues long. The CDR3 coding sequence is TGTGCCAGCCGGTATGGGGTACCATCGAATCAGCCCCAGCATTTT. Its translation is CASRYGVPSNQPQHF.

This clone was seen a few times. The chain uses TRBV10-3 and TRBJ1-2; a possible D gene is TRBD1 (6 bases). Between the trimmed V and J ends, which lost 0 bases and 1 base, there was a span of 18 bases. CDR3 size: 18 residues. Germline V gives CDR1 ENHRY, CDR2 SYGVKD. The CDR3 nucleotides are TGTGCCATCAGTGAGTCTGATGGACAGCGAACTCGTAACTATGGCTACACCTTC. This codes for CAISESDGQRTRNYGYTF.

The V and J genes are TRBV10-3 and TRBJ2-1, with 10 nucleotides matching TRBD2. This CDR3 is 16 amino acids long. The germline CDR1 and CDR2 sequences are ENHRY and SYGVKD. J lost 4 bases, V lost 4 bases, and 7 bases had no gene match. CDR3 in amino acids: CAISARLLAGYNEQFF. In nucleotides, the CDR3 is TGTGCCATCAGTGCCCGGTTACTAGCGGGATACAATGAGCAGTTCTTC.

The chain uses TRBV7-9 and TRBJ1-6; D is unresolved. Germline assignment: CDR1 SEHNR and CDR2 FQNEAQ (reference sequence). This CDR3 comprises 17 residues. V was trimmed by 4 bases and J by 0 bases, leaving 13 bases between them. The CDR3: CASSSGHLSSYNSPLHF. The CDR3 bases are TGTGCCAGCAGCTCGGGCCACCTGAGCTCCTATAATTCACCCCTCCACTTT.

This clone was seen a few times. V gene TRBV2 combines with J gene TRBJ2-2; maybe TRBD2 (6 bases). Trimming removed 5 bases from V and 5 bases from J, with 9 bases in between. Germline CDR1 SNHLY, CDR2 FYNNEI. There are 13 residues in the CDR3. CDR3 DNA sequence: TGTGCCAGCAGTAGGGACTTGACCGGGGAGCTGTTTTTT. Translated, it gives CASSRDLTGELFF.

CDR3 nucleotides: TGTGCCAGCAGTGAGGGGGGTTCACCCCTCCACTTT. Encoded protein: CASSEGGSPLHF. The rearrangement joins TRBV2 to TRBJ1-6; the D gene is possibly TRBD1 (5 bases). Per the germline V gene, CDR1 is SNHLY and CDR2 is FYNNEI. The CDR3 totals 12 residues. The ends were cut back, 3 bases at V and 9 bases at J, with 6 bases in the middle.

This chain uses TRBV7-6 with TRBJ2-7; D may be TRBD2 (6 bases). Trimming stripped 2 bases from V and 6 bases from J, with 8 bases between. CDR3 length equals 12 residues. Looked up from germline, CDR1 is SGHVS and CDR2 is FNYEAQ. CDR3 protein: CASSLRRGEQYF. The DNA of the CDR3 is TGTGCCAGCAGCTTAAGGCGGGGCGAGCAGTACTTC.

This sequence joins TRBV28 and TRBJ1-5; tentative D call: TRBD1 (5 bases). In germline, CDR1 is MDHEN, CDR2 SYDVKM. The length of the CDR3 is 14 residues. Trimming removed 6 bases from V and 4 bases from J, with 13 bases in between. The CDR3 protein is CASSLPSGNQPQHF. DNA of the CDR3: TGTGCCAGCAGCCTGCCCTCAGGGAATCAGCCCCAGCATTTT.

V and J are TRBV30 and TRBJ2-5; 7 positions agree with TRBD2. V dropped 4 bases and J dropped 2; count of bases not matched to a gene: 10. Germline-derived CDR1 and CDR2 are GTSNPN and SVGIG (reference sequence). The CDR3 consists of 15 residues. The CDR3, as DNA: TGTGCCTGGAAGGCGGGGGACGTTACACAAGAGACCCAGTACTTC. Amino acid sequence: CAWKAGDVTQETQYF.

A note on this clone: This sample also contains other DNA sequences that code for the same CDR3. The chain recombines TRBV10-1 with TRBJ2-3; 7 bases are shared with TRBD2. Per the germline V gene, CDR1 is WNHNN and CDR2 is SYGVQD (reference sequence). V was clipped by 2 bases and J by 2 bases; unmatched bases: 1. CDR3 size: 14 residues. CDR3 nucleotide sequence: TGCGCCAGCAGTGAGAGCGGGATCACAGATACGCAGTATTTT. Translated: CASSESGITDTQYF.

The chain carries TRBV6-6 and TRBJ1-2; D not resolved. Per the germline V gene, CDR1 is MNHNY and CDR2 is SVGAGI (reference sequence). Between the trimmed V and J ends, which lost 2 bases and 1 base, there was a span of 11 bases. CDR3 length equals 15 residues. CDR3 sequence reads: CASSYTDGLNYGYTF. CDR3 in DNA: TGTGCCAGCAGTTACACGGACGGTCTTAACTATGGCTACACCTTC.

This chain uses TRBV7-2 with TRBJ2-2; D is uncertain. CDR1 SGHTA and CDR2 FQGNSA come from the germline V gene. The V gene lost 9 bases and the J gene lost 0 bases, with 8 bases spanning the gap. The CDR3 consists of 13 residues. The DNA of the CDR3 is TGTGCCAGTCCGGGCTCGAACACCGGGGAGCTGTTTTTT. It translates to CASPGSNTGELFF.

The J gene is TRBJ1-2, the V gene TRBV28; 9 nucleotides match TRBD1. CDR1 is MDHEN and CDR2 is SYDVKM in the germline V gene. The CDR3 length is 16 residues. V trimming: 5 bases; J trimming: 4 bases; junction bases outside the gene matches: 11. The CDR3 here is CASSAGTGNRGYGYTF. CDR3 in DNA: TGTGCCAGCAGTGCCGGGACAGGGAATCGGGGCTATGGCTACACCTTC.

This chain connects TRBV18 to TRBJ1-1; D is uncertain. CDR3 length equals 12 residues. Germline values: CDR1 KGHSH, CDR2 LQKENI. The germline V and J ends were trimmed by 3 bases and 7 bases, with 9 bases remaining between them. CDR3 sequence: CASSPTSVEAFF. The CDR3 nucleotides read TGTGCCAGCTCACCCACGAGCGTTGAAGCTTTCTTT.

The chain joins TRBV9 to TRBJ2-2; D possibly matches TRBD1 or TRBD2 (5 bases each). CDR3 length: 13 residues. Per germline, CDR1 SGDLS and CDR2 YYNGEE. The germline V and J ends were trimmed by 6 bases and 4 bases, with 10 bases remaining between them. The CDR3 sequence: CASTLGVTGELFF. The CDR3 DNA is TGTGCCAGCACGCTGGGGGTCACCGGGGAGCTGTTTTTT.

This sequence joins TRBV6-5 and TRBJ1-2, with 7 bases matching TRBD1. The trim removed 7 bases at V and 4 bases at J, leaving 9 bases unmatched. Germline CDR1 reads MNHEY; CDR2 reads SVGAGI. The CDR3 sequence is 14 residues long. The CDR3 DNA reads TGTGCCAGCACCAGGGGGGCCACCCGCTATGGCTACACCTTC. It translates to CASTRGATRYGYTF.

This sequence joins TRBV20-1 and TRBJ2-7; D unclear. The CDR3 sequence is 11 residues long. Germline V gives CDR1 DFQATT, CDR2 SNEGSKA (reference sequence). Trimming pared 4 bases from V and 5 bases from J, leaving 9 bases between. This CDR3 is CSATPDHEQYF. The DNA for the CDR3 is TGCAGTGCTACCCCCGACCACGAGCAGTACTTC.

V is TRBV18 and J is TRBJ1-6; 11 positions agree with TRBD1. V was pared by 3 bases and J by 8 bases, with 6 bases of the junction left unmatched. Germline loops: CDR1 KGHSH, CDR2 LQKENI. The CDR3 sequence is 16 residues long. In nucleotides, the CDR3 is TGTGCCAGCTCACCCGGGACAGGGGGTTTTGATTCACCCCTCCACTTT. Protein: CASSPGTGGFDSPLHF. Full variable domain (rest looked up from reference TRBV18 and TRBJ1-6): NAGVMQNPRHLVRRRGQEARLRCSPMKGHSHVYWYRQLPEEGLKFMVYLQKENIIDESGMPKERFSAEFPKEGPSILRIQQVVRGDSAAYFCASSPGTGGFDSPLHFGNGTRLTVT.

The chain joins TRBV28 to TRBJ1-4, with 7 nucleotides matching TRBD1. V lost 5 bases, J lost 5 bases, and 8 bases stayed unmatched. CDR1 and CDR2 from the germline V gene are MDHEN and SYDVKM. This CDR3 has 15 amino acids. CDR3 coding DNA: TGTGCCAGCAGTGGGGGGACAGCGGGAAATGAAAAACTGTTTTTT. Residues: CASSGGTAGNEKLFF.

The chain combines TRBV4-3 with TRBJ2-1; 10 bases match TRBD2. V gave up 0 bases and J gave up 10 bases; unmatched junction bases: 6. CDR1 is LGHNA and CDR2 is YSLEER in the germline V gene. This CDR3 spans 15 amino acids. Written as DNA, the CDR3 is TGCGCCAGCAGCCAAGAACTAGCGGGATACATGGAGCAGTTCTTC. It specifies CASSQELAGYMEQFF.

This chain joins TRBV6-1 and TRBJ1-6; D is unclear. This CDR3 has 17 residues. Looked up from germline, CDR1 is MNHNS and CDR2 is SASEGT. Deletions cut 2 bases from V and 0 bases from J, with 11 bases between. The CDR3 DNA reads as TGTGCCAGCAGTGAACCGGGCCACAACTCCTATAATTCACCCCTCCACTTT. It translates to CASSEPGHNSYNSPLHF.

CDR3 DNA: TGTGCCAGCAGCCTATACGGGACAGGGTTTTCTGGAAACACCATATATTTT. Its translation is CASSLYGTGFSGNTIYF. This chain connects TRBV5-4 to TRBJ1-3; 9 nucleotides align to TRBD1. Germline CDR1 is SGHNT and CDR2 is YYREEE (reference sequence). This CDR3 is 17 amino acids long. Trimming took 4 bases from V and 1 from J; bases not matched to a gene: 9. Drawing the rest from reference TRBV5-4 and TRBJ1-3, the complete variable domain is ETGVTQSPTHLIKTRGQQVTLRCSSQSGHNTVSWYQQALGQGPQFIFQYYREEENGRGNFPPRFSGLQFPNYSSELNVNALELDDSALYLCASSLYGTGFSGNTIYFGEGSWLTVV.